This T cell receptor beta chain was obtained from a study of T-cell reconstitution after alpha-beta-depleted transplantation in children. This CDR3 spans 13 amino acids. As concerns this clonotype: Its cognate antigen is unknown.

Notes on the study in general: Counts and diversity of T cells one year after transplant came mostly from newly produced T cells.

Unique molecular identifiers featured in how the TCRbeta library was prepared. TCRdb itself ran the PCR reads through MiXCR, one entry per CDR3 protein. The sample holds roughly 250,000 distinct CDR3 sequences, 7.5% to 9.5% seen once. This clonotype was sampled from a male patient younger than 18 who had a stem cell transplant for acute lymphoblastic leukemia, so the T cells may come from the graft donor. The chain links TRBV12-3 or TRBV12-4 to TRBJ2-1; D ambiguous. The better agreement between TRBJ2-7 and the DNA end casts doubt on the J call. The sequencing here drew on PBMCs, mostly from graft donor cells, taken 180 days after TCRalphabeta/CD19-depleted stem cell transplant. The CDR3 protein is CASKETIYNEQYF. The DNA of the CDR3 is TGTGCCAGCAAAGAGACAATCTACAATGAGCAGTACTTC.